This passage covers 25 T cell receptor beta chains from one sample sequenced in a study of T cells in Graves' hyperthyroidism and ophthalmopathy. Template material for amplifying TCR beta CDR3 regions consisted of RNA transcripts. Carried out on the TCR CDR3, a first-round RT-PCR used the HTBI primer set. Using its own MiXCR run on the multiplex PCR reads, TCRdb lists one record per CDR3 protein. The sample yields hundreds of thousands of distinct CDR3 sequences, around 22% seen once. The specimen was blood. The source is a woman aged 30 to 39 with Graves' ophthalmopathy.

V gene TRBV6-1 combines with J gene TRBJ2-7; perhaps TRBD1 as D (5 bases). Deletions cut 6 bases from V and 5 bases from J, with 11 bases between. CDR1 MNHNS and CDR2 SASEGT come from the germline V gene. CDR3 size: 12 residues. The CDR3 DNA follows: TGTGCCAGCAGCAAAGGACAAGACGAGCAGTACTTC. Translation: CASSKGQDEQYF.

This clonotype occurred a few times. The gene calls are TRBV28 and TRBJ1-1; a possible D gene is TRBD1 (6 bases). Per the germline V gene, CDR1 is MDHEN and CDR2 is SYDVKM. The CDR3 loop spans 17 amino acids. V shed 6 bases and J shed 0 bases, with 20 bases lying between them. The CDR3 DNA is TGTGCCAGCAGGCCGGGGGCGAGATTTTGGGTGAACACTGAAGCTTTCTTT. This gives the protein CASRPGARFWVNTEAFF.

There are many counts of this clonotype. The conserved phenylalanine or tryptophan normally closing the CDR3 is absent here, so this likely arose from a read error. V usage is TRBV28 and J usage is TRBJ1-1, with TRBD1 identical over 9 bases. CDR1 and CDR2 (germline): MDHEN, SYDVKM. The V gene end was trimmed by 6 bases and the J gene end by 3 bases; junction bases not matched to a gene: 8. This CDR3 has 15 residues. CDR3 in amino acids: CASSTFTGGYTEAFL. The CDR3 nucleotides read TGTGCCAGCAGCACCTTTACAGGGGGCTACACTGAAGCTTTCCTT.

This clonotype was recorded once. This chain links TRBV12-3 or TRBV12-4 with TRBJ1-5; D remains unclear. CDR3 length: 13 amino acids. Deletions cut 3 bases from V and 6 bases from J, with 9 bases between. CDR3 bases: TGTGCCAGCAGTTTTTCCACACCTCAGCCCCAGCATTTT. This sequence encodes CASSFSTPQPQHF.

A note on this clonotype: Since a much larger clone is just one base distant, this may be a read error. In this CDR3 the conserved last residue, phenylalanine or tryptophan, is missing, so a read error is likely. This chain links TRBV28 with TRBJ1-1, with 8 positions matching TRBD1. Looked up from germline, CDR1 is MDHEN and CDR2 is SYDVKM. The CDR3 has 13 amino acids. Losses at the gene ends were 7 bases for V and 3 bases for J; bases not matched to a gene: 4. For the CDR3, the DNA is TGTGCCAGCAATGAACAGGGGGACACTGAAGCTTTCTAT. It codes for CASNEQGDTEAFY.

The gene calls are TRBV5-1 and TRBJ1-2; no firm D call. The germline V and J ends were trimmed by 0 bases and 6 bases, with 9 bases remaining between them. The CDR3 length is 13 residues. CDR1 and CDR2 (germline): SGHRS, YFSETQ. For the CDR3, the DNA is TGCGCCAGCAGCTTGGGCGCATGGGATGGCTACACCTTC. Protein product: CASSLGAWDGYTF.

This clonotype was seen ten or more times. This chain connects TRBV6-1 to TRBJ2-3; 8 nucleotides agree with TRBD1. Germline loops: CDR1 MNHNS, CDR2 SASEGT. The CDR3 has 14 residues. After removal of 4 bases from V and 3 bases from J, the junction contained 3 bases not matched to a gene. CDR3 in amino acids: CASSGGQATDTQYF. The CDR3 DNA reads TGTGCCAGCAGTGGGGGACAGGCGACAGATACGCAGTATTTT.

The rearrangement joins TRBV28 to TRBJ2-7; perhaps TRBD1 as D (5 bases). This CDR3 has 14 amino acids. The germline V and J ends were trimmed by 7 bases and 3 bases, with 16 bases remaining between them. Per germline, CDR1 MDHEN and CDR2 SYDVKM. CDR3 loop: CASNNRQGVYEQYF. CDR3 bases: TGTGCCAGCAACAATCGACAAGGGGTCTACGAGCAGTACTTC.

This clonotype came up a few times. The rearrangement joins TRBV27 to TRBJ2-5; 8 bases are a match to TRBD1. V dropped 4 bases and J dropped 1; count of bases not matched to a gene: 11. Germline V gene lookup returns CDR1 MNHEY and CDR2 SMNVEV (reference sequence). The length of the CDR3 is 17 residues. CDR3: CASSSRSGQVLQETQYF. The CDR3 coding sequence is TGTGCCAGCAGTTCACGTTCGGGACAGGTTCTCCAAGAGACCCAGTACTTC.

This clonotype was seen repeatedly, ten times or more. This chain links TRBV30 with TRBJ1-5; possibly TRBD1 for D (5 bases). The V end was cut by 2 bases, the J end by 7 bases, with 12 bases between. CDR3 length equals 13 residues. CDR1 GTSNPN and CDR2 SVGIG come from the germline V gene (reference sequence). CDR3 sequence reads: CAWSRGIQQPQHF. CDR3 in DNA: TGTGCCTGGAGTAGGGGAATTCAACAGCCCCAGCATTTT.

The sample holds one count of this clonotype. The rearrangement links TRBV2 to TRBJ1-2; D gene unclear. The CDR3 runs 14 residues. Trimming stripped 5 bases from V and 4 bases from J, with 14 bases between. Germline V lookup: CDR1 SNHLY, CDR2 FYNNEI. This CDR3 reads CASSFSLDTYGYTF. The CDR3, as DNA: TGTGCCAGCAGTTTTAGTTTGGATACCTATGGCTACACCTTC.

The chain carries TRBV11-2 and TRBJ1-1, with D possibly TRBD1 on 5 matching bases. CDR1 and CDR2 from the germline V gene are SGHAT and FQNNGV. The ends were cut back, 1 base at V and 5 bases at J, with 14 bases in the middle. CDR3 length equals 15 residues. CDR3 in DNA: TGTGCCAGCAGCTTAGTGATCGCGGGGGTAACTGAAGCTTTCTTT. This encodes CASSLVIAGVTEAFF. The whole variable domain, remainder taken from reference TRBV11-2 and TRBJ1-1, is EAGVAQSPRYKIIEKRQSVAFWCNPISGHATLYWYQQILGQGPKLLIQFQNNGVVDDSQLPKDRFSAERLKGVDSTLKIQPAKLEDSAVYLCASSLVIAGVTEAFFGQGTRLTVV.

The chain joins TRBV20-1 to TRBJ2-1, with unresolved D. There are 11 residues in the CDR3. Germline values: CDR1 DFQATT, CDR2 SNEGSKA (reference sequence). Trimming stripped 7 bases from V and 3 bases from J, with 7 bases between. The CDR3, as DNA: TGCAGTGGTCGAGGCTACAATGAGCAGTTCTTC. Translation: CSGRGYNEQFF.

CDR3 sequence reads: CASSWAGGLSYEQYF. The CDR3 DNA follows: TGTGCCAGCAGCTGGGCGGGAGGGTTATCCTACGAGCAGTACTTC. The genes are TRBV7-2 and TRBJ2-7; 9 bases fit TRBD2. CDR3 length equals 15 residues. Trimming removed 4 bases from V and 1 base from J; junction bases left unmatched: 5. The germline gives CDR1 SGHTA, CDR2 FQGNSA.

As regards this clonotype: The CDR3 carries no conserved terminal phenylalanine or tryptophan, so it likely arises from a read error. The chain joins TRBV5-8 to TRBJ1-2, with D maybe TRBD1 (6 bases). V was trimmed by 0 bases and J by 4 bases, leaving 13 bases between them. Germline V gene lookup returns CDR1 SGHTS and CDR2 YDEGEE. CDR3 length equals 15 residues. CDR3 coding DNA: TGTGCCAGCAGCTTGGAACAGGGTCATAGCTATGGCTACACCGTC. Protein sequence: CASSLEQGHSYGYTV.

This clonotype was picked up many times. The CDR3 region has the DNA TGCAGCGTTGAAGAAACCGGAGAGACCCAGTACTTC. Its translation: CSVEETGETQYF. V gene TRBV29-1 combines with J gene TRBJ2-5; D remains unclear. The V end lost 0 bases, the J end lost 4 bases, and 6 bases lay between the germline ends. The length of the CDR3 is 12 residues. The V gene's germline CDR1 is SQVTM and CDR2 ANQGSEA.

This sequence joins TRBV12-3 or TRBV12-4 and TRBJ2-5; 9 nucleotides agree with TRBD1. The CDR3 sequence is 14 residues long. Trimming at V came to 10 bases and at J to 4 bases, leaving 10 bases not matched to a gene. The CDR3 DNA reads TGTGCCACCAGAGGACAGGGGATCGGAGAGACCCAGTACTTC. Residues: CATRGQGIGETQYF.

This chain connects TRBV29-1 to TRBJ1-2, with unresolved D. Germline V gene sequence: CDR1 SQVTM, CDR2 ANQGSEA. Trimming stripped 4 bases from V and 6 bases from J, with 12 bases between. CDR3 length: 12 residues. CDR3 in amino acids: CSVGRFKNGYTF. The DNA for the CDR3 is TGCAGCGTTGGACGCTTTAAAAATGGCTACACCTTC.

V and J are TRBV6-1 and TRBJ1-2; D call uncertain. Germline CDR1 and CDR2: MNHNS and SASEGT. This CDR3 is built from 14 residues. V dropped 6 bases and J dropped 7 bases, with 18 bases sitting between them. CDR3 sequence (DNA): TGTGCCAGCAGCACACAAGGGAGCGGTAGTGGCTACACCTTC. Its translation: CASSTQGSGSGYTF.

This clonotype was recorded only once. The chain is built from TRBV12-3 or TRBV12-4 and TRBJ1-1, with TRBD1 matching 7 bases. This CDR3 contains 18 residues. The junction had 14 bases not matched to a gene; V was cut back by 4 bases and J by 0 bases. CDR3 in amino acids: CASSYDTPGQIMNTEAFF. CDR3 DNA: TGTGCCAGCAGTTATGATACCCCGGGACAGATAATGAACACTGAAGCTTTCTTT.

V usage is TRBV27 and J usage is TRBJ1-1; 10 nucleotides line up with TRBD1. This CDR3 is 15 amino acids long. Germline loops: CDR1 MNHEY, CDR2 SMNVEV (reference sequence). With V trimmed by 5 bases and J by 11 bases, 14 bases remained unmatched. CDR3 in amino acids: CASSAKTGGDVRAFF. Here the CDR3 DNA reads TGTGCCAGCAGTGCCAAGACAGGGGGCGACGTTCGGGCTTTCTTT.

Ten or more counts support this clonotype. The V and J genes are TRBV20-1 and TRBJ1-2, with 9 bases fitting TRBD1. V was clipped by 7 bases and J by 6 bases; unmatched bases: 6. The CDR3 is 12 amino acids. Germline loops: CDR1 DFQATT, CDR2 SNEGSKA (reference sequence). The CDR3 spells CSGTGQGDGYTF. The CDR3 region has the DNA TGCAGTGGGACGGGACAGGGAGATGGCTACACCTTC.

This clonotype showed up many times. The rearrangement links TRBV6-1 to TRBJ2-5, with unresolved D. V was cut by 7 bases and J by 1 base, with 16 bases left in between. CDR3 length: 15 amino acids. Germline V lookup: CDR1 MNHNS, CDR2 SASEGT. The CDR3 is CASTFESQRQETQYF. CDR3 DNA: TGTGCCAGCACCTTCGAAAGCCAGCGCCAAGAGACCCAGTACTTC.

This clonotype was recorded many times. V gene TRBV7-3 combines with J gene TRBJ1-1; 7 bases are a match to TRBD1. CDR1 SGHTA and CDR2 FQGTGA come from the germline V gene. V shed 5 bases and J 3 bases; nucleotides not matched to a gene: 9. The CDR3 is 15 residues long. CDR3 sequence (DNA): TGTGCCAGCAGCATCTCACAGGGGCGGTACACTGAAGCTTTCTTT. This encodes CASSISQGRYTEAFF. Filled out from reference TRBV7-3 and TRBJ1-1, the complete variable domain reads GAGVSQTPSNKVTEKGKYVELRCDPISGHTALYWYRQSLGQGPEFLIYFQGTGAADDSGLPNDRFFAVRPEGSVSTLKIQRTERGDSAVYLCASSISQGRYTEAFFGQGTRLTVV.

About this clonotype: This may stem from a read error, because a much larger clone lies one nucleotide away. Likely a read error: the CDR3 ends without its conserved phenylalanine or tryptophan. It is unclear where the CDR3 begins or ends on the DNA, so no DNA is shown, and the CDR3 is as TCRdb lists it. V is TRBV28 and J is TRBJ1-2; TRBD1 is the table's D call and was not checked against the DNA. Germline loops: CDR1 MDHEN, CDR2 SYDVKM. The CDR3 length equals 12 residues, ends included. The CDR3 region is CASSDRGLGETL.